This T cell receptor beta chain was identified during a study of blood T cell repertoires in COVID-19. Trimming removed 5 bases from V and 4 bases from J; junction bases left unmatched: 17. CDR1 and CDR2 from the germline V gene are LNHNV and YYDKDF (reference sequence). CDR3 length: 19 amino acids. TCRdb's copy holds only in-frame clones and misses some; the assay was immunoSEQ multiplex PCR. The repertoire consists of fewer than 300,000 clones, with roughly 90% occurring once and the leading ten covering roughly 2%. This clone was recorded once. V usage is TRBV15 and J usage is TRBJ1-3; 10 bases match TRBD1. The sequence was obtained from a woman between 35 and 50 years old with acute COVID-19. The sample comprised PBMCs or T cells enriched from blood (not recorded which). Here the CDR3 DNA reads TGTGCCACCAGCTCCCCACTTTACCTGGACAGGGGGTCGGGAAACACCATATATTTT. As protein: CATSSPLYLDRGSGNTIYF.